These T cell receptor beta chains were read from a single sample in a study of blood T cell repertoires in COVID-19. The table came from immunoSEQ multiplex PCR; TCRdb's copy has only in-frame clones and leaves some out. This sample carries about 150,000 clones, around 82% of them seen once, and the ten largest clones take over 9.5%. Input material: peripheral blood. All receptors come from a woman at least 80 years old with active or convalescent COVID-19. CDR3s include the opening cysteine and the closing phenylalanine or tryptophan. D genes are given only for firm matches. Clone sizes are given selectively: once, few, many, or a class where the clone is expanded.

clone size	J gene	V gene	D gene	CDR3 length	CDR3 protein	CDR3 DNA
-	TRBJ2-7	TRBV12-5	-	11	CASGPRYEQYF	TGTGCTAGTGGTCCGCGATACGAGCAGTACTTC
-	TRBJ1-3	TRBV15	-	16	CATSRRGGVGRNTIYF	TGTGCCACCAGCAGAAGAGGGGGAGTCGGTAGAAACACCATATATTTT
-	TRBJ2-7	TRBV6-1	TRBD2	16	CASSKGGTSGMYEQYF	TGTGCCAGCAGTAAAGGCGGGACTAGCGGAATGTACGAGCAGTACTTC
-	TRBJ2-5	TRBV7-9	TRBD2	17	CASSLKPSGSGGETQYF	TGTGCCAGCAGCTTAAAGCCTAGCGGGAGCGGTGGAGAGACCCAGTACTTC
-	TRBJ2-1	TRBV5-1	-	13	CASSLGRVGEQFF	TGCGCCAGCAGCTTGGGCAGGGTGGGTGAGCAGTTCTTC
-	TRBJ2-3	TRBV27	-	15	CASSPNRASTDTQYF	TGTGCCAGCAGTCCCAACAGGGCTAGCACAGATACGCAGTATTTT
-	TRBJ2-1	TRBV12-5	TRBD1	14	CASGFYRGTPKQFF	TGTGCTAGTGGTTTTTACAGGGGCACCCCAAAGCAGTTCTTC
-	TRBJ2-3	TRBV4-2	TRBD2	22	CASTQGQVLTSGRLTSTDTQYF	TGTGCCAGCACCCAGGGACAGGTCCTGACTAGCGGGCGTCTCACTAGCACAGATACGCAGTATTTT
-	TRBJ1-1	TRBV6-5	TRBD1	15	CASSYGTGRHTEAFF	TGTGCCAGCAGTTACGGGACAGGTAGACACACTGAAGCTTTCTTT
-	TRBJ2-1	TRBV24-1	-	15	CATSGTPPGDNEQFF	TGTGCCACCAGTGGAACCCCCCCCGGGGACAATGAGCAGTTCTTC
once	TRBJ1-5	TRBV9	TRBD1	15	CASSTGQGGNQPQHF	TGTGCCAGCAGCACCGGACAGGGCGGCAATCAGCCCCAGCATTTT
-	TRBJ2-7	TRBV7-6	-	13	CASSPRELGEQYF	TGTGCCAGCAGCCCCCGAGAGCTCGGCGAGCAGTACTTC
-	TRBJ1-1	TRBV10-1	TRBD1	14	CASRSGTGNTEAFF	TGCGCCAGCAGGTCTGGGACAGGCAACACTGAAGCTTTCTTT
-	TRBJ1-1	TRBV5-4	TRBD1	16	CASSHANRGRNTEAFF	TGTGCCAGCAGCCACGCAAACAGGGGAAGGAACACTGAAGCTTTCTTT
few	TRBJ2-7	TRBV2	TRBD1	15	CASSEGTGPLYEQYF	TGTGCCAGCAGTGAAGGGACAGGGCCCTTATACGAGCAGTACTTC
-	TRBJ1-4	TRBV2	-	14	CASSLRDTGLELFF	TGTGCCAGCAGTTTAAGGGACACGGGGTTGGAACTGTTTTTT
-	TRBJ1-3	TRBV16	-	16	CASSQSVAGSGNTIYF	TGTGCCAGCAGCCAATCAGTCGCCGGCTCTGGAAACACCATATATTTT
few	TRBJ1-4	TRBV3-1/TRBV3-2	TRBD1	15	CASSIRTGSNEKLFF	TGTGCCAGCAGCATCCGGACAGGATCTAATGAAAAACTGTTTTTT
-	TRBJ1-1	TRBV7-9	-	11	CASSQMTEAFF	TGTGCCAGCAGCCAGATGACTGAAGCTTTCTTT